The rows below give T cell receptor beta chains drawn from one sample of a study of shared clonotypes between healthy human individuals. TCRdb's copy holds only in-frame clones and misses some; the assay was immunoSEQ multiplex PCR. In the table there are 200,000 to 250,000 clones, approximately 70% of which are singletons. Sequenced input: memory CD4+ T cells sorted from blood. The source of these receptors is a man younger than 45 in good health. CDR3s include the opening cysteine and the closing phenylalanine or tryptophan. D genes are given only for firm matches. Part of the rows lack a size; the others show once, few, many or a class for expanded clones.

d_gene | abundance | j_gene | v_gene | CDR3aa | CDR3nt
NA | NA | TRBJ1-5 | TRBV18 | CASSPLGGDNQPQHF | TGTGCCAGCTCACCACTTGGGGGGGACAATCAGCCCCAGCATTTT
TRBD1 | NA | TRBJ2-1 | TRBV5-6 | CASSLEGQPAMSTYNEQFF | TGTGCCAGCAGCTTGGAGGGACAGCCGGCGATGTCAACTTACAATGAGCAGTTCTTC
NA | NA | TRBJ2-7 | TRBV27 | CASSLQGTNYEQYF | TGTGCCAGCAGTTTACAGGGGACAAACTACGAGCAGTACTTC
TRBD1 | NA | TRBJ1-2 | TRBV5-1 | CASSWGTGNNYGYTF | TGCGCCAGCAGCTGGGGGACAGGGAATAACTATGGCTACACCTTC
NA | NA | TRBJ2-2 | TRBV11-2 | CASSQGLFANTGELFF | TGTGCCAGCAGCCAAGGCCTGTTCGCGAACACCGGGGAGCTGTTTTTT
NA | NA | TRBJ2-5 | TRBV19 | CASSIGTGRETQYF | TGTGCCAGTAGTATCGGAACAGGGAGGGAGACCCAGTACTTC
TRBD1 | NA | TRBJ1-4 | TRBV27 | CASSRQGTLTTNEKLFF | TGTGCCAGCAGTAGACAGGGGACTCTTACAACTAATGAAAAACTGTTTTTT
NA | NA | TRBJ2-5 | TRBV10-3 | CAIRSGDRYQETQYF | TGTGCCATCAGATCCGGAGACCGGTACCAAGAGACCCAGTACTTC
NA | NA | TRBJ1-1 | TRBV7-9 | CASSLVALLTEAFF | TGTGCCAGCAGCTTAGTGGCCCTTCTCACTGAAGCTTTCTTT
TRBD2 | many | TRBJ2-1 | TRBV25-1 | CASSRPRSGSPDNEQFF | TGTGCCAGCAGTCGACCACGTAGCGGGAGCCCCGACAATGAGCAGTTCTTC
NA | NA | TRBJ1-4 | TRBV5-1 | CASSLGVSNEKLFF | TGCGCCAGCAGCTTAGGGGTGTCGAACGAAAAACTGTTTTTT
NA | NA | TRBJ2-7 | TRBV11-2 | CASSLPGTYEQYF | TGTGCCAGCAGCTTGCCCGGAACCTACGAGCAGTACTTC
TRBD2 | NA | TRBJ2-3 | TRBV28 | CASSPLPGTSASTDTQYF | TGTGCCAGCAGTCCCCTACCCGGGACTAGTGCTAGCACAGATACGCAGTATTTT
NA | few | TRBJ2-3 | TRBV12-5 | CASGLAPGGAQYF | TGTGCTAGTGGTTTGGCCCCCGGAGGCGCGCAGTATTTT
TRBD1 | NA | TRBJ2-7 | TRBV6-6 | CASTNGQGTSTYEQYF | TGTGCCAGCACGAACGGACAGGGGACTTCCACCTACGAGCAGTACTTC
TRBD2 | few | TRBJ2-7 | TRBV28 | CASRLTGTSPYEQYF | TGTGCCAGCAGACTGACCGGGACTAGTCCCTACGAGCAGTACTTC
NA | NA | TRBJ2-1 | TRBV5-6 | CASSGRDRSSYNEQFF | TGTGCCAGCAGCGGTCGAGACAGGAGCTCCTACAATGAGCAGTTCTTC
NA | NA | TRBJ2-7 | TRBV5-4 | CASSDIKQGSEQYF | TGTGCCAGCAGCGACATTAAACAGGGTTCCGAGCAGTACTTC
TRBD1 | few | TRBJ1-5 | TRBV27 | CASSFRGDRAGQPQHF | TGTGCCAGCAGTTTCCGGGGGGACAGGGCTGGTCAGCCCCAGCATTTT
NA | few | TRBJ2-1 | TRBV7-8 | CASSFRIETYNEQFF | TGTGCCAGCAGCTTTCGCATAGAGACCTACAATGAGCAGTTCTTC
NA | many | TRBJ2-2 | TRBV5-1 | CASKLGTTDTGELFF | TGCGCCAGCAAGTTGGGTACTACCGACACCGGGGAGCTGTTTTTT
NA | few | TRBJ1-3 | TRBV5-1 | CASSFSSGNTIYF | TGCGCCAGCAGCTTTTCGTCAGGGAACACCATATATTTT
TRBD1 | NA | TRBJ2-2 | TRBV6-6 | CASSFSGTGLTGELFF | TGTGCCAGCAGTTTCTCCGGGACAGGGTTAACCGGGGAGCTGTTTTTT
TRBD2 | few | TRBJ2-7 | TRBV28 | CASNPSSGGRRGEQYF | TGTGCCAGCAACCCTAGCTCGGGCGGGAGGAGGGGCGAGCAGTACTTC
TRBD2 | few | TRBJ2-7 | TRBV5-6 | CASIGLAGGISSYEQYF | TGTGCCAGCATCGGACTAGCGGGAGGGATTAGCTCCTACGAGCAGTACTTC
NA | NA | TRBJ2-1 | TRBV6-6 | CASSYMRRSYNEQFF | TGTGCCAGCAGTTACATGCGTAGATCTTACAATGAGCAGTTCTTC
TRBD2 | NA | TRBJ2-7 | TRBV4-1 | CASSLSGGTEQYF | TGCGCCAGCAGCCTCAGCGGGGGCACAGAGCAGTACTTC
NA | NA | TRBJ1-1 | TRBV2 | CASSGSGATEAFF | TGTGCCAGCAGTGGGTCAGGGGCCACTGAAGCTTTCTTT
TRBD1 | NA | TRBJ1-4 | TRBV30 | CALQGTNEKLFF | TGTGCCTTACAGGGGACTAATGAAAAACTGTTTTTT
TRBD1 | few | TRBJ1-4 | TRBV9 | CASSPQDRVTEKLFF | TGTGCCAGCAGCCCTCAGGACAGGGTAACAGAAAAACTGTTTTTT
NA | few | TRBJ1-5 | TRBV15 | CATSSGTISSNQPQHF | TGTGCCACCAGCAGTGGGACCATAAGTAGCAATCAGCCCCAGCATTTT
NA | NA | TRBJ2-6 | TRBV15 | CATSRGGDVLSGANVLTF | TGTGCCACCAGCAGAGGGGGGGACGTCCTCTCTGGGGCCAACGTCCTGACTTTC
NA | many | TRBJ1-2 | TRBV6-1 | CASSEGVTRGYTF | TGTGCCAGCAGTGAGGGGGTGACCCGGGGCTACACCTTC
TRBD2 | NA | TRBJ2-1 | TRBV5-6 | CASSFRLAENHWNEQFF | TGTGCCAGCAGCTTCAGGCTAGCGGAGAACCATTGGAATGAGCAGTTCTTC
NA | few | TRBJ2-3 | TRBV7-9 | CASSLGGGTPLRADTQYF | TGTGCCAGCAGCTTAGGAGGGGGGACGCCCCTGCGGGCAGATACGCAGTATTTT
TRBD1 | few | TRBJ1-2 | TRBV5-1 | CASSEAGTAREGYTF | TGCGCCAGCAGCGAGGCCGGGACAGCGAGGGAGGGCTACACCTTC
TRBD2 | few | TRBJ2-1 | TRBV6-1 | CASSEVGGSLGEQFF | TGTGCCAGCAGTGAGGTTGGCGGGAGCTTGGGTGAGCAGTTCTTC
TRBD2 | NA | TRBJ2-7 | TRBV6-6 | CASSYGGDGYEQYF | TGTGCCAGCAGTTACGGGGGGGACGGGTACGAGCAGTACTTC
NA | few | TRBJ1-2 | TRBV6-1 | CASSRERGDYGYTF | TGTGCCAGCAGTCGCGAACGGGGTGACTATGGCTACACCTTC
NA | few | TRBJ2-1 | TRBV4-1 | CASSQADLFSYNEQFF | TGCGCCAGCAGCCAAGCCGACCTTTTTTCCTACAATGAGCAGTTCTTC
NA | NA | TRBJ1-5 | TRBV18 | CASSPALGPQPQHF | TGTGCCAGCTCACCTGCCTTGGGGCCTCAGCCCCAGCATTTT
NA | few | TRBJ2-7 | TRBV6-6 | CASSYGDNSYEQYF | TGTGCCAGCAGTTATGGGGACAATTCCTACGAGCAGTACTTC
TRBD1 | NA | TRBJ1-5 | TRBV18 | CASRRTGENQPQHF | TGTGCCAGCCGACGGACAGGCGAGAATCAGCCCCAGCATTTT
NA | NA | TRBJ2-5 | TRBV5-4 | CASSLKTVETQYF | TGTGCCAGCAGCTTGAAGACGGTAGAGACCCAGTACTTC
TRBD1 | NA | TRBJ1-4 | TRBV28 | CASSPTGLREKLFF | TGTGCCAGCAGTCCGACAGGGCTTCGGGAAAAACTGTTTTTT
TRBD2 | NA | TRBJ2-7 | TRBV7-2 | CASSSPGLALLWQYF | TGTGCCAGCAGCTCACCGGGACTAGCCTTGCTTTGGCAGTACTTC
NA | NA | TRBJ2-5 | TRBV7-2 | CASSPSGSQETQYF | TGTGCCAGCAGCCCAAGCGGGTCCCAAGAGACCCAGTACTTC
TRBD1 | NA | TRBJ2-7 | TRBV2 | CASSANRGLHEQYF | TGTGCCAGCAGCGCAAACAGGGGGCTCCACGAGCAGTACTTC
NA | NA | TRBJ1-2 | TRBV28 | CASSLRFTNGYTF | TGTGCCAGCAGTTTAAGGTTTACAAATGGCTACACCTTC
NA | NA | TRBJ1-1 | TRBV28 | CASTPSGYTEAFF | TGTGCCAGCACCCCGTCAGGGTACACTGAAGCTTTCTTT
NA | NA | TRBJ1-1 | TRBV11-2 | CASSADGGINTEAFF | TGTGCCAGCAGCGCTGATGGAGGAATTAACACTGAAGCTTTCTTT